A single sample gave rise to the 26 T cell receptor beta chains below, sequenced in a study of Graves' ophthalmopathy and Graves' hyperthyroidism. Amplified TCR beta CDR3 regions were obtained using RNA transcripts as template. Scientists carried out first-round RT-PCR using HTBI primers and then a second-round multiplex PCR. MiXCR was run by TCRdb on the multiplex PCR reads, yielding one entry per CDR3 protein. Of around 1,200,000 distinct CDR3 sequences in the sample, less than 45% were seen once. What was sequenced was peripheral blood or thyroid tissue (not recorded which). Receptors originate from an adult man with Graves' hyperthyroidism.

V is TRBV7-2 and J is TRBJ1-4, with D possibly being TRBD1 (5 bases). Trimming took off 2 bases at V and 8 bases at J, with 12 bases between the two ends. The CDR3 has 14 amino acids. The germline gives CDR1 SGHTA, CDR2 FQGNSA. The chain's CDR3 is CASSLSRVGEKLFF. In DNA, the CDR3 is TGTGCCAGCAGCTTAAGCAGGGTAGGGGAAAAACTGTTTTTT.

The chain uses TRBV18 and TRBJ2-7; D tentatively fits TRBD1 or TRBD2 (5 bases each). Between the trimmed V and J ends, which lost 6 bases and 3 bases, there was a span of 18 bases. Per the germline V gene, CDR1 is KGHSH and CDR2 is LQKENI. The CDR3 loop spans 15 amino acids. As DNA, the CDR3 is TGTGCCAGCTCGACCAAAAGAGGGGAGCTCTACGAGCAGTACTTC. Translated: CASSTKRGELYEQYF.

With respect to this clonotype: The germline gene is not matched at one end of the junction; a read error may be the cause. V gene TRBV10-3 combines with J gene TRBJ1-1; no clear D. Germline V lookup: CDR1 ENHRY, CDR2 SYGVKD. This CDR3 has 14 amino acids. The CDR3 reads CASSYNGVAYEAFF. CDR3 in DNA: TGTGCCAGCAGTTACAACGGGGTTGCATATGAAGCTTTCTTT.

This clonotype was seen only once. The rearrangement links TRBV2 to TRBJ1-2; perhaps TRBD1 as D (6 bases). The CDR3 is made up of 15 amino acids. Per germline, CDR1 SNHLY and CDR2 FYNNEI. V was pared by 6 bases and J by 3 bases, with 17 bases between. In nucleotides, the CDR3 is TGTGCCAGCAGGAGGGGGGGTGCGGAAGACTATGGCTACACCTTC. It is translated as CASRRGGAEDYGYTF.

This clonotype was seen a handful of times. V gene TRBV7-7 combines with J gene TRBJ2-2, with 7 nucleotides matching TRBD2. Germline CDR1 reads SSHAT; CDR2 reads FNYEAQ (reference sequence). V was clipped by 5 bases and J by 0 bases; unmatched bases: 3. CDR3 length: 15 amino acids. CDR3 sequence reads: CASSKGLANTGELFF. The CDR3 region has the DNA TGTGCCAGCAGCAAAGGACTAGCGAACACCGGGGAGCTGTTTTTT.

The V and J genes are TRBV10-3 and TRBJ1-2; 9 bases line up with TRBD1. After removal of 6 bases from V and 6 bases from J, the junction contained 5 bases not matched to a gene. This CDR3 spans 13 amino acids. Germline assignment: CDR1 ENHRY and CDR2 SYGVKD. The CDR3 region is CAIRPDRGHGYTF. The CDR3, as DNA: TGTGCCATCAGGCCGGACAGGGGACATGGCTACACCTTC.

There are a few counts of this clonotype. The rearrangement links TRBV19 to TRBJ1-2, with D tentatively TRBD1 (5 bases). Deletions cut 3 bases from V and 0 bases from J, with 11 bases between. Germline CDR1 is LNHDA and CDR2 is SQIVND (reference sequence). The CDR3 has 15 amino acids. The CDR3 protein is CASSIDQGSNYGYTF. The CDR3 nucleotides are TGTGCCAGTAGTATCGACCAGGGATCTAACTATGGCTACACCTTC.

This clonotype was counted many times. The gene calls are TRBV6-4 and TRBJ2-3; perhaps D is TRBD1 or TRBD2 (5 bases each). V lost 4 bases and J lost 0, with 5 bases in between. This CDR3 spans 13 amino acids. Germline CDR1 reads MRHNA; CDR2 reads SNTAGT. CDR3 sequence (DNA): TGTGCCAGCAGTGGGGACAGCACAGATACGCAGTATTTT. This encodes CASSGDSTDTQYF.

This clonotype was recorded at least ten times. This sequence joins TRBV2 and TRBJ2-7, with a weak D call TRBD2 (6 bases). Germline values: CDR1 SNHLY, CDR2 FYNNEI. The CDR3 is 14 amino acids. V was clipped by 5 bases and J by 0 bases, with 11 bases between them. In DNA, the CDR3 is TGTGCCAGCAGTCATCGAGCGGGCTCCTACGAGCAGTACTTC. Residues: CASSHRAGSYEQYF.

This clonotype was counted between two and nine times. The CDR3 DNA reads as TGTGCCAGCAGTCCGCACCCCTCCGGGAACACTGAAGCTTTCTTT. Translated: CASSPHPSGNTEAFF. The chain links TRBV5-4 to TRBJ1-1; no definite D call. The length of the CDR3 is 15 residues. Trimming pared 5 bases from V and 1 base from J, leaving 15 bases between. Germline lookup yields CDR1 SGHNT and CDR2 YYREEE (reference sequence).

The chain recombines TRBV6-5 with TRBJ1-4; perhaps TRBD1 as D (6 bases). Germline CDR1 MNHEY, CDR2 SVGAGI. V lost 5 bases and J lost 7, with 20 bases in between. This CDR3 region has 16 residues. The CDR3 sequence: CASSDPLRGASEKLFF. The CDR3 nucleotides are TGTGCCAGCAGTGACCCGCTGCGGGGGGCGAGTGAAAAACTGTTTTTT.

This clonotype was counted ten times or more. The rearrangement joins TRBV7-2 to TRBJ2-6, with D possibly matching TRBD2 (5 bases). V dropped 5 bases and J dropped 2 bases, with 10 bases sitting between them. Germline CDR1 SGHTA, CDR2 FQGNSA. This CDR3 is built from 15 residues. CDR3 in DNA: TGTGCCAGCAGCCCCCGGGAAACTGGGGCCAACGTCCTGACTTTC. It yields the protein CASSPRETGANVLTF.

This clonotype showed up many times. The chain links TRBV6-5 to TRBJ1-5, with a possible D match to TRBD1 (6 bases). V lost 11 bases to trimming and J lost 10 bases, with 21 bases between them. Germline V CDR1 and CDR2: MNHEY, SVGAGI. The CDR3 contains 13 residues. CDR3 sequence (DNA): TGTGCCGGACAGCGTGCCCCGGGTAGTCCCCAGCATTTT. It yields the protein CAGQRAPGSPQHF.

The DNA of the CDR3 is TGTGCCAGCAGTGAAGCTGGCGGGGGTTACGAGCAGTACTTC. Protein: CASSEAGGGYEQYF. The chain employs TRBV2 and TRBJ2-7, with 7 bases aligning to TRBD2. The CDR3 is 14 amino acids. Looked up from germline, CDR1 is SNHLY and CDR2 is FYNNEI. V dropped 0 bases and J dropped 4; count of bases not matched to a gene: 3.

The chain is built from TRBV12-3 or TRBV12-4 and TRBJ2-7; D tentatively fits TRBD1 or TRBD2 (5 bases each). The germline V and J ends were trimmed by 4 bases and 2 bases, with 21 bases remaining between them. The CDR3 is 17 residues long. Written as DNA, the CDR3 is TGTGCCAGCAGTTCGGGGCTGTATGGGGTCGTTACCTACGAGCAGTACTTC. Its protein product is CASSSGLYGVVTYEQYF.

In this sample, this clonotype turned up many times. The genes are TRBV20-1 and TRBJ2-7; 10 nucleotides agree with TRBD2. Germline V lookup: CDR1 DFQATT, CDR2 SNEGSKA (reference sequence). V was clipped by 4 bases and J by 6 bases; unmatched bases: 12. CDR3 length: 15 residues. The DNA for the CDR3 is TGCAGTGCTAAGACCCGGGGACAGCGGGGGGGCGAGCAGTACTTC. Its protein is CSAKTRGQRGGEQYF.

The chain carries TRBV5-5 and TRBJ2-2, with D possibly called TRBD1 or TRBD2 (5 bases each). Per germline, CDR1 SGHKS and CDR2 YYEKEE (reference sequence). The ends were cut back, 4 bases at V and 7 bases at J, with 20 bases in the middle. The length of the CDR3 is 16 residues. This CDR3 is CASSPGPTLSGGELFF. The CDR3 DNA reads TGTGCCAGCAGCCCGGGACCTACTCTCTCTGGCGGGGAGCTGTTTTTT. Full variable domain (missing parts from reference TRBV5-5 and TRBJ2-2): DAGVTQSPTHLIKTRGQQVTLRCSPISGHKSVSWYQQVLGQGPQFIFQYYEKEERGRGNFPDRFSARQFPNYSSELNVNALLLGDSALYLCASSPGPTLSGGELFFGEGSRLTVL.

About this clonotype itself: This sequence may be a read error, since a much larger clone differs from it by one base. The chain combines TRBV20-1 with TRBJ2-5, with 7 bases aligning to TRBD1. Germline V lookup: CDR1 DFQATT, CDR2 SNEGSKA (reference sequence). The CDR3 runs to 12 residues. The CDR3 protein is CSPGQTKEAQYF. In DNA form, the CDR3 reads TGCAGTCCGGGACAGACGAAAGAGGCCCAGTACTTC.

This clonotype was counted ten times or more. V is TRBV20-1 and J is TRBJ2-7; 10 nucleotides line up with TRBD2. This CDR3 comprises 15 residues. Germline CDR1 DFQATT, CDR2 SNEGSKA (reference sequence). J gave up 6 bases and V 1 base, and 9 bases lay outside the gene matches. CDR3: CSARVSLAGEVEQYF. CDR3 coding DNA: TGCAGTGCTAGAGTATCCCTAGCGGGGGAGGTCGAGCAGTACTTC.

This clonotype appeared many times. The V call is TRBV20-1, the J call TRBJ1-1, with 9 nucleotides matching TRBD1. The CDR3 spans 14 residues. Germline trimming cut 1 base from V and 5 bases from J; bases unmatched to any gene: 5. The V gene's germline CDR1 is DFQATT and CDR2 SNEGSKA (reference sequence). The CDR3 region is CSARAHGQGTEAFF. The CDR3 DNA follows: TGCAGTGCTAGAGCACACGGACAGGGGACTGAAGCTTTCTTT.

The chain links TRBV2 to TRBJ2-7; the match to TRBD2 covers 9 bases. Germline CDR1 reads SNHLY; CDR2 reads FYNNEI. The trim removed 8 bases at V and 0 bases at J, leaving 8 bases unmatched. This CDR3 is 15 amino acids long. The CDR3 region has the DNA TGTGCCAGCTTATGGGGCGGGGGGGCCTCCTACGAGCAGTACTTC. Residues: CASLWGGGASYEQYF.

A remark on this clonotype: A read error may be the cause here, since a much bigger clone is one base away. This chain uses TRBV7-4 with TRBJ2-5; the D is unclear. The CDR3 totals 15 residues. V dropped 5 bases and J dropped 3 bases, with 16 bases sitting between them. Germline V CDR1 and CDR2: SGHVT, SQSDAQ. The CDR3 nucleotides read TGTGCCAGCAGCCAACAGCCTACAAGAAAAGAGACCCAGTACTTC. Translation gives CASSQQPTRKETQYF.

This clonotype showed up many times. V gene TRBV20-1 combines with J gene TRBJ2-7; D gene uncertain. In germline, CDR1 is DFQATT, CDR2 SNEGSKA (reference sequence). CDR3 length: 13 amino acids. Deletions cut 5 bases from V and 0 bases from J, with 11 bases between. The CDR3 is CSAASGNSYEQYF. CDR3 in DNA: TGCAGTGCTGCGAGTGGGAACTCCTACGAGCAGTACTTC.

This clonotype was detected many times. J is TRBJ1-1 and V is TRBV29-1; D unclear. Germline assignment: CDR1 SQVTM and CDR2 ANQGSEA. The V gene lost 7 bases and the J gene lost 1 base, with 13 bases spanning the gap. This CDR3 region has 13 residues. The CDR3, as DNA: TGCAGCGCCCGAGACACTCAGAACACTGAAGCTTTCTTT. Its protein product is CSARDTQNTEAFF.

This clonotype showed up many times. The chain recombines TRBV5-1 with TRBJ2-2; 8 bases map to TRBD1. CDR1 is SGHRS, CDR2 YFSETQ, per germline. The length of the CDR3 is 14 residues. Trimming cost V 7 bases and J 2 bases; bases outside gene matches: 4. In DNA form, the CDR3 reads TGCGCCAGCGCCGGGACAGGCAACACCGGGGAGCTGTTTTTT. This translates into CASAGTGNTGELFF.

The chain recombines TRBV10-3 with TRBJ2-7, with 9 bases lining up with TRBD1. The CDR3 has 12 amino acids. Trimming cost V 11 bases and J 4 bases; bases outside gene matches: 6. The germline V gene has CDR1 ENHRY and CDR2 SYGVKD. The CDR3 here is CAQQGTGYEQYF. CDR3 nucleotides: TGTGCCCAACAGGGGACAGGGTACGAGCAGTACTTC.